This TCR beta chain originates from a study of blood T cell dynamics during melanoma immunotherapy (dated by TCRdb to about 2020). Looking at the study overall: The patients had metastatic melanoma and were given first-line pembrolizumab or nivolumab plus ipilimumab as standard of care in the United Kingdom. To identify early correlates of response, the study profiled peripheral T cell receptor repertoires in patients with metastatic melanoma before and after one cycle of checkpoint inhibitor therapy. The training cohort consisted of consecutive patients, while an additional independent group of patients from the same centre was pooled to form an external validation set.

Every bulk PBMC sample had a fixed 350 ng of DNA loaded. TCR beta CDR3 sequences were amplified from genomic DNA with the immunoSEQ TCRb Assay kit following manufacturer instructions. The KAPA Library Quantification Kit for Illumina platforms was used to quantify pooled libraries by qPCR. Pooled libraries were clustered at roughly 0.55-1.1 pM and sequenced on an Illumina NextSeq 500. Regarding the original processing steps: The TCR data were analyzed using immunoSEQ ANALYZER and the R LymphoSeq package. A rearrangement efficiency score was calculated as productive divided by the sum of productive and non-productive CDR3 sequences. Within each patient, timepoints were compared pairwise for clonality, measured with the Gini coefficient, and for diversity, measured with the Renyi index at alpha=1. Clonal relatedness, based on an edit distance of 3, and repertoire similarity, based on the Bhattacharyya coefficient, were both computed in LymphoSeq. Linear discriminant analysis on week-3 changes in clonality and diversity was built with the R MASS and caret packages to classify response. This immuneACCESS table, as held by TCRdb, lists in-frame sequences with V and J called but not all clones. Of the missing ones, under half trace to an unresolved V gene in checked studies; the others have no known cause. Clone size and the V and J calls come from that table; the DNA yielded D and trimming. The sample contains roughly 9,700 clones, about 90% of them found a single time. The ten largest clones capture 30% to 35% of the sample.

To note about this clone: There is no known antigen for this receptor. No base quality information exists; no much larger clone differs at one position.

The cysteine opens and the phenylalanine closes a CDR3 of 17 amino acids. Just CDR3 DNA is preserved here, 51 bases in frame from base 1. A distance of 17 bases separates the germline ends of V and J, which lose 5 bases and 0 bases respectively. CDR1 and CDR2, looked up from the germline V gene (reference sequence), are LNHDA and SQIVND. Broad study findings and their caveats: Whether the T cell clones driving repertoire changes were melanoma-specific or reflected general immune activation could not be determined in the study. A bifurcated reorganization of the PBMC repertoire at W3, with increased clonality or increased diversity, was observed in patients who later achieved disease control, unlike in progressors. The relatively small sample size was acknowledged as a potential limitation on generalization of the results.

Explained via the paper, the time point label denotes: pre-treatment baseline. Blood samples were taken at two points: before treatment (T0) and at week 3 (W3), which came after the first cycle of checkpoint blockade. Except for a couple of patients with rapid clinical progression, response was assessed 12 weeks after the first infusion by RECIST 1.1; disease control meant complete response, partial response or stable disease. Patients with prior systemic cancer treatment, concomitant immunosuppressant therapy or synchronous other active malignancies were excluded. To track both circulating cells and T cell turnover, TCR beta was sequenced from bulk PBMC as well as from plasma cell-free DNA. Lymphoprep and SepMate tubes were used to isolate PBMC from blood, and red cell lysis was then performed. DNA from PBMC and sorted T cell subsets was extracted with QIAamp DNA Blood Mini kits.

Sequenced material: blood, taken from a patient treated with checkpoint blockade. Rearrangement joined TRBV19 to TRBJ2-1; D gene: possibly TRBD2, on 6 matching bases. This receptor was obtained from a human donor with melanoma. This receptor carries the CDR3 CASSPRPGENSYNEQFF. The DNA sequence is TGTGCCAGTAGTCCGCGACCGGGAGAAAACTCCTACAATGAGCAGTTCTTC.